This record concerns one T cell receptor beta chain sequence. There is no known antigen for this receptor. Base quality data are lacking; no much larger clone is found one base away. Using the deep immunoSEQ assay, multiplex PCR amplified TCR CDR3 regions from genomic DNA. Extracted genomic DNA from each cell subset was spread evenly across all wells of several immunoSEQ 96-well plates, with each plate serving as a replicate. Each replicate PCR for sorted subsets received about 220 ng genomic DNA, equal to around 32,000 T cell genomes. The purified libraries were quantified using a Qubit 3.0 fluorometer, sized with a Bioanalyzer 2100, and then quantified again using the KAPA Library Quantification kit. Each immunoSEQ 96-well plate was sequenced on its own single-read 150-cycle Illumina NextSeq 550 flow cell. Per the source publication's procedure: Because only junctional sequences without quality scores were contained in the immunoSEQ output, filtering matching that applied to full-length reads could not be performed. Sequences were annotated with PyIR, a Python wrapper for IgBLAST v1.9, and V/J genes and CDR3 were assigned using IMGT germline references. Reads were filtered out if the reads had weak V/J assignments (E-value above 1e-6), no CDR3, stop codons, out-of-frame junctions, or ambiguous translated residues. V3J clonotypes were defined as sequences sharing an identical inferred V gene, J gene, and CDR3 amino acid sequence. The percentage overlap between two repertoires was calculated by dividing the number of shared unique clonotypes by the size of the smaller repertoire. Richness of each repertoire was evaluated using RTK rarefaction, the Chao1 estimator, and Recon v2.1 estimates of unobserved clonotypes. For all TCRbeta clonotypes obtained by the gDNA method from a handful of donors, generation probabilities were computed with OLGA. Not all clones reach the TCRdb copy of this immuneACCESS table, which keeps in-frame sequences only. Checked studies attribute under half of the gap to unresolved V genes and leave the rest unexplained. V, J and clone size are those of that table, while D and trimming were read from the DNA. The sample contains about 640,000 clones, roughly 78% of them found a single time. The ten largest clones capture under 2% of the sample.

V is cut back by 9 bases and J by 0 bases, with 5 bases in the junction unmatched. The CDR3 holds 15 amino acids from the cysteine to the phenylalanine. Of all the DNA, just the CDR3 is kept, 45 bases in frame from base 1. The CDR1 and CDR2 encoded by the germline V gene (reference sequence) are LNHDA and SQIVND. This sample was taken from a study of shared clonotypes between healthy human individuals (dated by TCRdb to between 2020 and 2021). In terms of the full investigation: A couple of women and three men aged 18 to 49 years were included in the cohort. Per donor, three plates each were used for CD4 naive and CD4 memory, two for CD8 naive, and one for CD8 memory. Blood TCR repertoires of about five healthy adults were deeply sequenced to estimate repertoire size and the extent of clonotype sharing between individuals. Leukapheresis yielded between about 0.9 and 9 billion PBMCs per donor. To increase sequencing depth and limit assay-specific biases, different laboratories used diverse techniques to prepare libraries and sequence TCR repertoires. Overall study outcomes, separate from this receptor: Compared with non-shared clonotypes, the clonotypes found in all four sorted-subset donors had higher generation probabilities. Based on pairwise subsampling, the degree of clonotype sharing among donors was expected to be affected by sequencing depth. Rarefaction of sorted-subset datasets indicated incomplete sequencing despite the large sequencing depth. Sampling was restricted to blood, and TCR repertoires in tissues likely differ from the TCR repertoires found in blood. Because the study included a small number of donors, the genetic and exposure-history diversity represented was limited. Sharing across several donors was observed for approximately 5% of naive CD4, under 4% of naive CD8, about 2.3% of memory CD4, and around 0.44% of memory CD8 clonotypes. Naive subsets generally had larger estimated clonotype richness than memory subsets.

The donors were healthy, HIV-negative adults who had no recently reported acute infections or vaccinations. Every donor was a Caucasian adult living in Nashville, Tennessee, USA. CD4+ T cells were enriched through magnetic negative selection, after which naive cells were positively selected on CD45RA and the remaining negative fraction served as the memory subset. Blood was obtained by leukapheresis, after which PBMCs were separated by Ficoll-Histopaque density gradient centrifugation and cryopreserved in liquid nitrogen vapor phase. Analytical flow cytometry was used to check the purity and quantity of each magnetically sorted T cell population. Genomic DNA was isolated from each sorted fraction and quantified by UV absorbance on a Nanodrop 2000c.

The chain couples TRBV19 to TRBJ1-4, and TRBD1 aligns with 9 junction nucleotides. The sequence was obtained from a woman in her 30s in good health. The sequenced material came from memory CD4+ T cells sorted from blood. According to the study, the label for this sample's cell subset or site signals: CD45RA-negative fraction. In nucleotide form, the sequence is TGTGCCAGCAGGACAGGGGTTGCAACTAATGAAAAACTGTTTTTT. The translation is CASRTGVATNEKLFF.